Listed here are 9 T cell receptor beta chains from one sample, sequenced in a study of identical twins. TCRdb ran MiXCR on the 5' RACE reads and lists one entry per CDR3 protein. This sample has approximately 550,000 distinct CDR3 sequences, with about 20% found just once. Another study also made use of these data, one on yellow fever vaccine responses in identical twins.

Sequenced: CD4+ T cells sorted from blood. The origin of the receptors is a woman between 18 and 30 years old in good health.

The rearrangement joins TRBV24-1 to TRBJ2-1; TRBD1 is a possible D gene (5 bases). This CDR3 contains 13 residues. The V and J ends lost 5 bases and 10 bases respectively, with 14 bases between them. Germline V gene lookup returns CDR1 KGHDR and CDR2 SFDVKD. In nucleotides, the CDR3 is TGTGCCACCAGTGCCCTGGACCACAGGGAGCAGTTCTTC. It translates to CATSALDHREQFF.

This chain joins TRBV12-3 or TRBV12-4 and TRBJ1-2; D gene unclear. Trimming pared 6 bases from V and 3 bases from J, leaving 14 bases between. The CDR3 sequence is 14 residues long. This CDR3 reads CASSPTGDHYGYTF. The CDR3, as DNA: TGTGCCAGCAGCCCTACGGGTGACCACTATGGCTACACCTTC.

This clonotype has only a few counts. The rearrangement joins TRBV25-1 to TRBJ1-5; 9 bases agree with TRBD1. Trimming cost V 3 bases and J 3 bases; bases outside gene matches: 3. From germline, CDR1 is MGHDK and CDR2 SYGVNS. CDR3 size: 15 residues. For the CDR3, the DNA is TGTGCCAGCAGTGAGGGGACAGGGCCCAATCAGCCCCAGCATTTT. This sequence encodes CASSEGTGPNQPQHF.

The table lists this clonotype with many counts. CDR3 residues: CASSSERGGGFGEQFF. CDR3 nucleotides: TGTGCCAGCAGTTCCGAGAGGGGTGGCGGTTTTGGTGAGCAGTTCTTC. J is TRBJ2-1 and V is TRBV6-5; either TRBD1 or TRBD2 may supply D (5 bases each). Trimming shortened V by 4 bases and J by 9 bases, and 22 bases separated the two germline ends. CDR1 and CDR2 (germline): MNHEY, SVGAGI. The CDR3 is 16 residues long.

This clonotype has only a few counts. The gene calls are TRBV7-9 and TRBJ2-1, with TRBD2 identical over 13 bases. The CDR3 consists of 15 residues. The junction had 4 bases not matched to a gene; V was cut back by 5 bases and J by 6 bases. Germline lookup yields CDR1 SEHNR and CDR2 FQNEAQ (reference sequence). In nucleotides, the CDR3 is TGTGCCAGCAGCCTGGGACTAGCGGGACCCAATGAGCAGTTCTTC. Amino acids: CASSLGLAGPNEQFF. Looking up the rest from reference TRBV7-9 and TRBJ2-1 gives the full variable domain: DTGVSQNPRHKITKRGQNVTFRCDPISEHNRLYWYRQTLGQGPEFLTYFQNEAQLEKSRLLSDRFSAERPKGSFSTLEIQRTEQGDSAMYLCASSLGLAGPNEQFFGPGTRLTVL.

The chain carries TRBV7-6 and TRBJ1-6; no clear D. Trimming stripped 4 bases from V and 10 bases from J, with 8 bases between. Germline-derived CDR1 and CDR2 are SGHVS and FNYEAQ. The CDR3 consists of 12 residues. This chain's CDR3 is CASSSLWSPLHF. DNA for the CDR3: TGTGCCAGCAGCTCCCTCTGGTCACCCCTCCACTTT.

The chain uses TRBV5-1 and TRBJ2-1; TRBD2 might be the D (7 bases). The CDR3 has 17 amino acids. V was clipped by 0 bases and J by 6 bases, with 19 bases between them. The V gene's germline CDR1 is SGHRS and CDR2 YFSETQ. In DNA, the CDR3 is TGCGCCAGCAGCTTGGACCTGGGGGCGGGAGTCCCCAATGAGCAGTTCTTC. This gives the protein CASSLDLGAGVPNEQFF. Together with reference TRBV5-1 and TRBJ2-1, the CDR3 gives the full variable domain: KAGVTQTPRYLIKTRGQQVTLSCSPISGHRSVSWYQQTPGQGLQFLFEYFSETQRNKGNFPGRFSGRQFSNSRSEMNVSTLELGDSALYLCASSLDLGAGVPNEQFFGPGTRLTVL.

V and J are TRBV20-1 and TRBJ2-1; D is possibly TRBD1 (5 bases). Trimming stripped 6 bases from V and 9 bases from J, with 21 bases between. The CDR3 has 14 amino acids. From germline, CDR1 is DFQATT and CDR2 SNEGSKA (reference sequence). CDR3 bases: TGCAGTGCCCTGCAAAGGGGCCATCTTCTTGAGCAGTTCTTC. Its translation is CSALQRGHLLEQFF.

The chain has TRBV20-1 and TRBJ2-1; 10 bases line up with TRBD2. J gave up 6 bases and V 0 bases, and 5 bases lay outside the gene matches. The V gene's germline CDR1 is DFQATT and CDR2 SNEGSKA (reference sequence). CDR3 size: 15 residues. CDR3 loop: CSARDQLAGANEQFF. DNA for the CDR3: TGCAGTGCTAGAGATCAGCTAGCGGGGGCCAATGAGCAGTTCTTC.